This is a list of T cell receptor beta chains from one sample in a study of response to subunit inactivated influenza vaccine. TCRdb redid the calling of the RT-PCR reads with MiXCR, one entry per CDR3 protein. The repertoire holds just under 550,000 distinct CDR3 sequences, approximately 20% seen once, with 2.5% to 3.5% in the top ten. The sample was also reused in another study, on T cells expressing NK-cell markers.

This material consisted of CD4+ T cells sorted from PBMCs, taken 12 days after vaccination. Source of these receptors: a man in his fifties or sixties who received an inactivated influenza vaccine. Each CDR3 is given with its conserved first and last residue. Size is omitted from some rows. Given values are once, few, many or a class for expanded clones.

TRBV28,few,TRBJ1-2,CASSGDASNYGYTF
TRBV5-1,.,TRBJ2-6,CASRNPGRNSGANVLTF
TRBV7-2,.,TRBJ1-1,CASSSDRDTEAFF
TRBV6-5,.,TRBJ2-1,CASSHQTEQFF
TRBV20-1,.,TRBJ2-1,CSAFGLAGGPGEQFF
TRBV4-3,.,TRBJ2-1,CASSHRQGGNEQFF
TRBV7-2,few,TRBJ2-5,CASSLVSGLETQYF
TRBV30,few,TRBJ2-4,CAWSAPGTGLKNIQYF
TRBV27,few,TRBJ2-7,CASSLGRKSYEQYF
TRBV27,.,TRBJ1-1,CASKRLGTEAFF
TRBV4-3,few,TRBJ2-6,CASRQGMSSGANVLTF
TRBV15,.,TRBJ2-7,CATRPGHGKDEQYF
TRBV25-1,once,TRBJ2-3,CASSEGSDRNTQYF
TRBV5-1,few,TRBJ2-5,CASSFSPSGSSETQYF
TRBV29-1,.,TRBJ1-5,CSVAQGGINQPQHF
TRBV7-9,.,TRBJ2-5,CASSLTRTAYQETQYF
TRBV20-1,few,TRBJ2-5,CSAGLAGPQETQYF
TRBV12-3/TRBV12-4,many,TRBJ2-5,CASAHYTDQETQYF
TRBV7-9,.,TRBJ2-7,CASSLSPNPYEQYF
TRBV4-2,many,TRBJ2-3,CASSQSGGGHTDTQYF
TRBV10-3,.,TRBJ2-3,CAISEVSGVTDTQYF
TRBV20-1,.,TRBJ1-1,CSARDPLLTMSSTEAFF
TRBV20-1,.,TRBJ2-5,CSASRGPGAGETQYF
TRBV11-1,.,TRBJ1-4,CASSFGTGNEKLFF
TRBV5-1,many,TRBJ2-1,CASSPDRGEYNEQFF
TRBV7-2,many,TRBJ2-1,CASSLGTGSYNEQFF
TRBV20-1,.,TRBJ1-1,CSASWQNTEAFF
TRBV10-3,few,TRBJ2-2,CAISDPGTGGSSGRRTGELFF
TRBV12-3/TRBV12-4,few,TRBJ2-7,CASSPGQPPSYEQYF
TRBV2,.,TRBJ1-6,CASKRGDDSPLHF
TRBV7-9,many,TRBJ1-2,CASSPDTRTGYTF
TRBV7-2,many,TRBJ2-1,CASSLGTSGGTEQFF
TRBV5-1,few,TRBJ2-3,CASSLEGVRDTQYF
TRBV6-1,.,TRBJ2-4,CASTEELRGAKNIQYF
TRBV6-1,few,TRBJ1-6,CASSEAAGYNSPLHF
TRBV18,few,TRBJ2-7,CASSLLPGQGSHEQYF
TRBV15,few,TRBJ1-2,CATSPPPYESTASGYGYTF
TRBV2,many,TRBJ2-5,CASQGQQTQYF
TRBV7-9,many,TRBJ2-5,CASSLSSGQETQYF
TRBV3-1,.,TRBJ2-3,CASSQERQGISTDTQYF